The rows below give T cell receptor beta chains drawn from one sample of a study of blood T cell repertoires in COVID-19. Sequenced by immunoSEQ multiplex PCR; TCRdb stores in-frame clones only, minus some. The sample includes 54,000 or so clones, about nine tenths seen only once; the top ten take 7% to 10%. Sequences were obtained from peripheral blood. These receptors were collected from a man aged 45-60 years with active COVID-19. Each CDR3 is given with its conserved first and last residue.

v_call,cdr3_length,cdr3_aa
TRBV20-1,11,CSAPLRNEQFF
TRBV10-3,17,CAISESVSGARDGGQFF
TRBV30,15,CAWSPPGFGGETQYF
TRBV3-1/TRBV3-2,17,CASSQGRWTEDYNEQFF
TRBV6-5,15,CASSRTGTGGETQYF
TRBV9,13,CASSVASTGELFF
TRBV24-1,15,CATSDLPTGNYGYTF
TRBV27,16,CASSLQYREFFYGYTF
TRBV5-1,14,CASSLAGVGDGYTF
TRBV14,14,CASSQELAWNEQFF
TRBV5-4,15,CASSLGRELSYEQYF
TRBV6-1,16,CASRELAGGFQRTQYF
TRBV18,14,CASSPTSGTDTQYF
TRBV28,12,CASRLGTGTQHF
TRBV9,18,CASSSRLAGGPSTDTQYF
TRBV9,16,CASSKTDTLGADTQYF
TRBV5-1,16,CASSTTGGADTGELFF
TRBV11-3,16,CASSLFRVYDNSPLHF